Listed here are 4 T cell receptor beta chains from one sample, sequenced in a study of OX40 agonist ivuxolimab in advanced cancers. TCRdb's copy holds only in-frame clones and misses some; the assay was immunoSEQ multiplex PCR. The repertoire consists of some 80,000 clones, with under 85% occurring once and the leading ten covering 0.35% to 0.45%. Here the sequenced sample was CD4+ or CD8+ T cells sorted from blood, taken in a trial of the OX40 agonist ivuxolimab. These receptors were obtained from an adult with an advanced solid tumor such as melanoma, head and neck, liver or kidney cancer.

The V and J genes are TRBV18 and TRBJ2-1, with D possibly TRBD1 on 5 matching bases. Germline V gene sequence: CDR1 KGHSH, CDR2 LQKENI. The CDR3 runs 12 residues. Trimming left V 5 bases short and J 7 bases short, with 9 bases between. The CDR3 DNA is TGTGCCAGCTCAATCTCAGGGAATGAGCAGTTCTTC. This codes for CASSISGNEQFF. Complete variable domain (other parts from reference TRBV18 and TRBJ2-1): NAGVMQNPRHLVRRRGQEARLRCSPMKGHSHVYWYRQLPEEGLKFMVYLQKENIIDESGMPKERFSAEFPKEGPSILRIQQVVRGDSAAYFCASSISGNEQFFGPGTRLTVL.

J is TRBJ1-1 and V is TRBV29-1, with 8 bases matching TRBD1. CDR1 is SQVTM, CDR2 ANQGSEA, per germline. The V and J ends lost 8 bases and 4 bases, in that order; junction bases with no gene match: 9. The CDR3 is 13 amino acids. The CDR3 nucleotides read TGCAGCTCCCGGACAGGGATCGGCACTGAAGCTTTCTTT. This encodes CSSRTGIGTEAFF.

Remarks on this clone: Other DNA sequences within the sample encode an identical CDR3. The genes are TRBV18 and TRBJ1-1; D uncertain. Germline CDR1 KGHSH, CDR2 LQKENI. The length of the CDR3 is 13 residues. V was trimmed by 3 bases and J by 1 base, leaving 6 bases between them. CDR3 sequence reads: CASSPGQNTEAFF. CDR3 sequence (DNA): TGTGCCAGCTCACCCGGCCAGAACACTGAAGCTTTCTTT.

This chain uses TRBV6-1 with TRBJ2-1; 9 bases map to TRBD2. J was trimmed by 9 bases and V by 4 bases; bases with no gene match: 7. CDR3 length: 14 amino acids. The germline V gene encodes CDR1 MNHNS and CDR2 SASEGT. The CDR3 coding sequence is TGTGCCAGCAGTGTCGGACTAGCGAATGGTGAGCAGTTCTTC. Its protein product is CASSVGLANGEQFF.